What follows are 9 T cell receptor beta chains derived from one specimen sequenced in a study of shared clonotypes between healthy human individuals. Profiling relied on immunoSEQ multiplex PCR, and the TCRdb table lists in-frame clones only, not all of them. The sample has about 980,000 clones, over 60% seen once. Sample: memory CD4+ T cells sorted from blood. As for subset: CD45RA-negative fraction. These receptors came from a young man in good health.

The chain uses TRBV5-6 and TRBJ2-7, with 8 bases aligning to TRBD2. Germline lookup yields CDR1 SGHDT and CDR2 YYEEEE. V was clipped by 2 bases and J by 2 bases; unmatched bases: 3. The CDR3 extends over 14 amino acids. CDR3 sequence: CASSFVSGTYEQYF. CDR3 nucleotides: TGTGCCAGCAGCTTTGTTAGCGGGACCTACGAGCAGTACTTC. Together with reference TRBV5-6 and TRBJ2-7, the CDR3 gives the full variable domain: DAGVTQSPTHLIKTRGQQVTLRCSPKSGHDTVSWYQQALGQGPQFIFQYYEEEERQRGNFPDRFSGHQFPNYSSELNVNALLLGDSALYLCASSFVSGTYEQYFGPGTRLTVT.

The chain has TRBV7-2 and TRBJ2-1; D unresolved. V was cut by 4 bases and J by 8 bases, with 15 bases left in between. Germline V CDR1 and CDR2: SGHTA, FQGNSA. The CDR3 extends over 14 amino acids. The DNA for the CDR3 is TGTGCCAGCAGCTCTTACGAGGTTTTGGATGAGCAGTTCTTC. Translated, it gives CASSSYEVLDEQFF.

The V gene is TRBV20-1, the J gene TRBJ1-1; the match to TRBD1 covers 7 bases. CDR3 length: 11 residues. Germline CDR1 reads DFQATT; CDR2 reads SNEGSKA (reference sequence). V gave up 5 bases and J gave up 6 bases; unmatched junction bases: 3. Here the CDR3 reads CSADQGAEAFF. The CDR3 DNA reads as TGCAGTGCTGATCAGGGGGCTGAAGCTTTCTTT.

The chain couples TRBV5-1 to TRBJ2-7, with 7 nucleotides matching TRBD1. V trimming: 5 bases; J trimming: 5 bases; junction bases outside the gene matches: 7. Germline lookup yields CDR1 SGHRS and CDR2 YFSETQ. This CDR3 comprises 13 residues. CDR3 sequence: CASSLGQPNEQYF. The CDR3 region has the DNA TGCGCCAGCAGTCTGGGACAGCCCAACGAGCAGTACTTC.

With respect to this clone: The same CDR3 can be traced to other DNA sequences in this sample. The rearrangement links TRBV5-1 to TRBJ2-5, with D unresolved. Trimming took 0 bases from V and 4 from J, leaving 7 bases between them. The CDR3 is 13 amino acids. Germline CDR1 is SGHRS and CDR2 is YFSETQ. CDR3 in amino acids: CASSLERLETQYF. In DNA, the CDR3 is TGCGCCAGCAGCTTGGAACGGTTAGAGACCCAGTACTTC.

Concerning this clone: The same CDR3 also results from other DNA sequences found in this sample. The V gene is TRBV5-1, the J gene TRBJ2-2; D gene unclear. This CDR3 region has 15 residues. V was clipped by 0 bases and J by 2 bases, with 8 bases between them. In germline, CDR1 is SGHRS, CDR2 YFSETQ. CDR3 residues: CASSLARLNTGELFF. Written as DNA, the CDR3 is TGCGCCAGCAGCTTGGCCCGACTTAACACCGGGGAGCTGTTTTTT.

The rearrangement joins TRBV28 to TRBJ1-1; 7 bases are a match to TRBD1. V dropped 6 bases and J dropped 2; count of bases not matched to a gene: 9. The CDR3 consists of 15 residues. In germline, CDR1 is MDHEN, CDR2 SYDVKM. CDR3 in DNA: TGTGCCAGCAGCAAGGGGGACAGTAAAAACACTGAAGCTTTCTTT. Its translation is CASSKGDSKNTEAFF.

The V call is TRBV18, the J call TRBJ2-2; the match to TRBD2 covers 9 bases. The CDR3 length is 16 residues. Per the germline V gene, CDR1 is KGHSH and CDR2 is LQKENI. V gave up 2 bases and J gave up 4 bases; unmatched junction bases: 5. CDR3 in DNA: TGTGCCAGCTCACCAAGCGGGACTAGCAGCACCGGGGAGCTGTTTTTT. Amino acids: CASSPSGTSSTGELFF.

The CDR3 nucleotides read TGCGCCAGCACCCTCGGAGGGGGGAGAAGAGATGAGCAGTTCTTC. The encoded protein is CASTLGGGRRDEQFF. The chain is built from TRBV5-1 and TRBJ2-1; D is possibly TRBD1 or TRBD2 (6 bases each). This CDR3 comprises 15 residues. V lost 6 bases to trimming and J lost 8 bases, with 21 bases between them. Germline values: CDR1 SGHRS, CDR2 YFSETQ.